The source of this TCR beta chain is a study of early T cells in non-severe SARS-CoV-2 infection (dated by TCRdb to the early 2020s). Concerning the study at large: TCR sequencing used bulk RNA from unsorted whole blood, so alpha and beta chains could not be paired.

Based on the germline V gene, the CDR1 and CDR2 sequences are MDHEN and SYDVKM. V drops 8 bases and J drops 7 bases, leaving 14 bases in between. The CDR3 runs 12 residues from the cysteine to the phenylalanine. Only CDR3 DNA is held: 36 bases, read in frame from base 1. Library creation used 5' RACE. TCRdb records NextSeq 500 as the sequencer. Unique molecular identifiers were attached to individual cDNA molecules in the TCR library protocol so that sequencing error and PCR bias could be corrected. TCR alpha and beta chains were both sequenced, and the abundances of alpha and beta sequences in each sample were closely correlated with each other. Per the source publication's procedure: V gene, J gene and CDR3 annotation of TCR sequences was performed with Decombinator V4. Expanded TCRs were defined as changing significantly between any two time points under a Poisson model with p below 0.0001. TCR abundances were normalised to the total number of TCRs sequenced per sample and were expressed as counts per million. TRAV1-2 paired with TRAJ12, TRAJ20 or TRAJ33 defined MAIT TCRs, while TRAV10 paired with TRAJ18 defined iNKT TCRs. VDJdb, accessed 1 November 2021, was searched for CMV, EBV and SARS-CoV-2 annotated TCRs, with TCRs annotated for multiple antigens excluded. TCRdb passed the public sequencing reads through fastp at Q25 and MiXCR, retaining productive beta sequences. Rows are combined by CDR3 protein, so each entry shows the most common genes and DNA. The authors' filters were not applied to this entry. Present in this sample are some 87,000 distinct CDR3 sequences, roughly 13% of which were seen just once. About 1.1% of the sample comes from the top ten.

This was a case-control study nested in a cohort of healthcare workers in London, UK, who had nasopharyngeal swab PCR tests and blood samples taken every week. Between 23 and 31 March 2020, the week of the UK lockdown, healthcare workers were enrolled and then followed up weekly for as long as 16 weeks. A note on this clonotype: Its binding antigen is unknown. No qualities accompany the bases; no much larger clone lies one base away.

General conclusions and limits of the study: VDJdb matching was skewed toward anti-spike CD8 responses, so virus-specific expansions were likely underestimated and private and CD4 specificities were missed.

The sequenced material came from whole blood. The clonotype comes from an adult who was a healthcare worker with PCR-confirmed SARS-CoV-2 infection or an uninfected control (not recorded which). This chain joins TRBV28 to TRBJ1-2, with no confident D gene call. The CDR3 sequence is CASEGQLSGYTF. The nucleotide sequence is given as TGTGCCAGCGAAGGGCAGCTTAGTGGCTACACCTTC.